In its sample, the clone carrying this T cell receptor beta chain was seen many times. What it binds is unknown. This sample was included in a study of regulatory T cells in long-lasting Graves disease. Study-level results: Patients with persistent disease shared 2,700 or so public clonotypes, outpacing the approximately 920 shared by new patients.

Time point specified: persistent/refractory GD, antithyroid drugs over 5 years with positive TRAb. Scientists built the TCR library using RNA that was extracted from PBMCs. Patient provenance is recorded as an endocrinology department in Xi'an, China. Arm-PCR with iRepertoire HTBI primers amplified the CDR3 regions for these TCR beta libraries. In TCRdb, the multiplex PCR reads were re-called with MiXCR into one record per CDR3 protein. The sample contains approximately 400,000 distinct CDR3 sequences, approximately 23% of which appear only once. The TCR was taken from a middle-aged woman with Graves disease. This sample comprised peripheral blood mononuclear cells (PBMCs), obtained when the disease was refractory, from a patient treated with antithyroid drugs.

The CDR3 DNA follows: TGTGCCAGCAGTTTGTGGACACCTGGAAACACCATATATTTT. Amino acid sequence: CASSLWTPGNTIYF. This chain links TRBV12-3 or TRBV12-4 with TRBJ1-3; TRBD1 might be the D (5 bases). Trimming pared 3 bases from V and 2 bases from J, leaving 8 bases between. The CDR3 runs to 14 residues.